Sequencing of this T cell receptor beta chain was carried out in a study of cytomegalovirus exposure and HLA in healthy donors. Background on the study: There were nearly 120 million unique TCR beta sequences, drawn from about 179 million T cells, in an earlier analysis.

A note on this clone: What it recognizes is unknown.

PCR used 60 Vbeta primers and 13 Jbeta primers. Measured with immunoSEQ multiplex PCR; TCRdb has only the in-frame clones, and not every one. This table has 200,000 to 250,000 clones, roughly four fifths appearing once. Findings of the study overall: V- and J-gene trimming of TCR beta was linked (in a later analysis) to a missense DCLRE1C variant. A later analysis by the authors found several of the most significant clusters apparently linked to common viral pathogens.

The CDR3 is 15 amino acids. Germline V gene sequence: CDR1 SGDLS, CDR2 YYNGEE. V gave up 2 bases and J gave up 2 bases; unmatched junction bases: 6. The chain carries TRBV9 and TRBJ2-5, with 7 bases lining up with TRBD2. Sequencing input: PBMCs. The TCR was taken from a woman aged 40 to 50 in good health and CMV-seronegative. CDR3 sequence (DNA): TGTGCCAGCAGCGTGGGGGGGAAGCTACAAGAGACCCAGTACTTC. Amino acids: CASSVGGKLQETQYF.